The rows below give T cell receptor beta chains drawn from one sample of a study of cytomegalovirus exposure and HLA in healthy donors. Sequencing used immunoSEQ multiplex PCR; TCRdb keeps in-frame clones, though not all of them. The sample lists 81,000 or so clones, 77% occurring once. The sample taken for sequencing was PBMCs. These TCRs come from a man aged 50 to 59 in good health and CMV-seropositive. Each CDR3 is given with its conserved first and last residue. Fields, in order: D gene, V gene, J gene, clone size, CDR3 protein, CDR3 DNA. A D gene is named only where the DNA matches it firmly. A row's size may be missing; if present it is once, few, many or a size class.

>.|TRBV7-2|TRBJ2-7|.
CASSLLSSFDEQYF
TGTGCCAGCAGCTTATTATCTAGTTTCGACGAGCAGTACTTC
>TRBD1|TRBV13|TRBJ1-4|.
CASSHRQGFNEKLFF
TGTGCCAGCAGCCACAGACAGGGTTTTAATGAAAAACTGTTTTTT
>TRBD1|TRBV25-1|TRBJ1-4|.
CASSAGTATNEKLFF
TGTGCCAGCAGTGCCGGGACAGCAACTAATGAAAAACTGTTTTTT
>.|TRBV5-1|TRBJ1-1|.
CASSLAGNTEAFF
TGCGCCAGCAGCTTGGCAGGGAACACTGAAGCTTTCTTT
>.|TRBV15|TRBJ2-2|.
CATSRDLFGELFF
TGTGCCACCAGCAGAGATCTGTTCGGGGAGCTGTTTTTT
>.|TRBV5-8|TRBJ1-3|.
CASSFGGYGNTIYF
TGTGCCAGCAGCTTTGGAGGGTACGGAAACACCATATATTTT
>TRBD1|TRBV6-1|TRBJ1-2|.
CASSASGQGANGYTF
TGTGCCAGCAGCGCCTCGGGACAGGGGGCTAATGGCTACACCTTC
>TRBD2|TRBV11-3|TRBJ2-5|.
CASSLVLAGGQTQYF
TGTGCCAGCAGCTTAGTGCTAGCGGGAGGGCAGACCCAGTACTTC
>.|TRBV7-9|TRBJ2-7|.
CASSLRDDYEQYF
TGTGCCAGCAGCCTCCGGGATGACTACGAGCAGTACTTC
>TRBD2|TRBV7-2|TRBJ2-7|.
CASSSRTSGRAYEQYF
TGTGCCAGCAGCTCAAGGACTAGCGGGAGAGCCTACGAGCAGTACTTC
>.|TRBV18|TRBJ2-1|.
CASSPPAQYNEQFF
TGTGCCAGCTCACCACCGGCCCAGTACAATGAGCAGTTCTTC
>TRBD2|TRBV11-3|TRBJ2-3|.
CASSSESGLAGDLDTQYF
TGTGCCAGCAGCTCCGAGAGCGGACTAGCGGGAGACCTGGATACGCAGTATTTT
>.|TRBV4-3|TRBJ2-7|.
CASSQGGDSLYEQYF
TGCGCCAGCAGCCAAGGGGGGGACAGTCTGTACGAGCAGTACTTC
>.|TRBV27|TRBJ2-5|medium-sized
CASSLVDGLETQYF
TGTGCCAGCAGTTTAGTAGACGGACTAGAGACCCAGTACTTC
>.|TRBV30|TRBJ1-1|.
CAWSSSNAEAFF
TGTGCCTGGAGTTCTAGCAACGCTGAAGCTTTCTTT
>.|TRBV7-8|TRBJ1-3|.
CASSDRQWSSGNTIYF
TGTGCCAGCAGCGATAGACAGTGGAGCTCTGGAAACACCATATATTTT
>TRBD2|TRBV4-1|TRBJ2-1|.
CASWFSGAGGPYEQFF
TGCGCCAGCTGGTTTTCGGGAGCGGGAGGGCCCTATGAGCAGTTCTTC
>.|TRBV7-2|TRBJ2-5|.
CASSLLQGSLQETQYF
TGTGCCAGCAGCTTATTACAGGGTTCCCTCCAAGAGACCCAGTACTTC
>.|TRBV27|TRBJ2-3|.
CASSYGIGTDTQYF
TGTGCCAGCAGTTACGGGATAGGCACAGATACGCAGTATTTT
>TRBD1|TRBV6-9|TRBJ2-7|.
CASSYRDREPYEQYF
TGTGCCAGCAGTTACCGGGACAGGGAACCCTACGAGCAGTACTTC
>.|TRBV21-1|TRBJ1-4|.
CASSKSAGADEKLFF
TGTGCCAGCAGCAAATCAGCGGGGGCAGATGAAAAACTGTTTTTT
>TRBD2|TRBV2|TRBJ2-1|.
CASSRLAGGLSEQFF
TGTGCCAGCAGTCGACTGGCGGGAGGGTTATCTGAGCAGTTCTTC
>.|TRBV21-1|TRBJ2-7|.
CASRDRTGFSGQYF
TGTGCCAGCAGAGATCGGACAGGGTTCTCCGGGCAGTACTTC
>.|TRBV6-5|TRBJ1-5|few
CASSYEAGEGNQPQHF
TGTGCCAGCAGTTACGAGGCAGGGGAAGGCAATCAGCCCCAGCATTTT
>.|TRBV5-1|TRBJ2-7|.
CASSLEGSGRVAEQYF
TGCGCCAGCAGCTTGGAGGGATCGGGCAGGGTAGCCGAGCAGTACTTC
>.|TRBV21-1|TRBJ2-2|.
CASGRSPGGPSGRSGELFF
TGTGCCAGCGGCCGTTCGCCGGGAGGGCCCTCCGGGAGATCCGGGGAGCTGTTTTTT
>.|TRBV25-1|TRBJ2-6|once
CASGRSGSGANGLTF
TGTGCCAGCGGAAGGAGTGGCTCTGGGGCCAACGGCCTGACTTTC
>TRBD2|TRBV7-2|TRBJ2-7|few
CASRGLGGSEQYF
TGTGCCAGCAGGGGACTAGGAGGTAGCGAGCAGTACTTC
>TRBD1|TRBV28|TRBJ1-5|.
CASSLRQGDQPQHF
TGTGCCAGCAGTCTTCGACAGGGGGATCAGCCCCAGCATTTT
>.|TRBV7-9|TRBJ2-7|.
CSSSLSGNSYEQYF
TGTTCCAGCAGCTTAAGCGGAAACTCCTACGAGCAGTACTTC
>.|TRBV6-6|TRBJ2-1|.
CASRGPSSYNEQFF
TGTGCCAGCCGAGGCCCTAGCTCCTACAATGAGCAGTTCTTC
>TRBD2|TRBV11-2|TRBJ2-7|.
CASSTGPGGTYEQYF
TGTGCCAGCAGCACCGGTCCGGGGGGGACCTACGAGCAGTACTTC
>TRBD2|TRBV5-8|TRBJ2-7|.
CASERLAGGPYEQYF
TGTGCCAGCGAACGGCTAGCGGGAGGGCCCTACGAGCAGTACTTC
>TRBD2|TRBV4-1|TRBJ2-1|once
CASSLSGRPDEQFF
TGCGCCAGCAGCCTGAGCGGGAGGCCGGATGAGCAGTTCTTC
>TRBD2|TRBV7-6|TRBJ2-1|.
CASSTGLAGVLSSYNEQFF
TGTGCCAGCAGCACGGGACTAGCGGGAGTACTGAGCTCCTACAATGAGCAGTTCTTC
>.|TRBV9|TRBJ2-1|.
CASSVAFRGGGNEQFF
TGTGCCAGCAGCGTAGCTTTTAGGGGGGGAGGCAATGAGCAGTTCTTC
>TRBD1|TRBV7-9|TRBJ2-1|.
CASSSGQGINEQFF
TGTGCCAGCAGCTCGGGACAGGGCATCAATGAGCAGTTCTTC
>TRBD1|TRBV6-5|TRBJ2-7|.
CASSSLDRGYEQYF
TGTGCCAGCAGCAGCCTCGACAGGGGCTACGAGCAGTACTTC
>.|TRBV30|TRBJ2-6|once
CAWTLEFGANVLTF
TGTGCCTGGACTTTAGAGTTCGGGGCCAACGTCCTGACTTTC
>.|TRBV7-9|TRBJ1-5|.
CASSLGGGQPQHF
TGTGCCAGCAGCTTAGGGGGCGGTCAGCCCCAGCATTTT
>.|TRBV6-5|TRBJ1-2|.
CASSFNRRAYGYTF
TGTGCCAGCAGCTTCAACAGGAGAGCGTATGGCTACACCTTC
>.|TRBV4-3|TRBJ2-3|.
CASSQDLTGTQYF
TGCGCCAGCAGCCAAGATTTGACCGGGACGCAGTATTTT
>.|TRBV6-5|TRBJ1-1|.
CASSYSGAVQTEAFF
TGTGCCAGCAGTTACTCAGGGGCGGTACAAACTGAAGCTTTCTTT
>TRBD2|TRBV19|TRBJ2-7|.
CASSVESGRRGEQYF
TGTGCCAGTAGTGTGGAAAGCGGGAGGAGGGGAGAGCAGTACTTC
>TRBD1|TRBV30|TRBJ1-6|once
CAWSDQGAVSPLHF
TGTGCCTGGAGTGATCAGGGGGCGGTTTCACCCCTCCACTTT
>.|TRBV27|TRBJ1-1|.
CASSSDSFTEAFF
TGTGCCAGCAGTTCGGACAGTTTTACTGAAGCTTTCTTT
>.|TRBV6-1|TRBJ2-3|.
CASRGFSSDTDTQYF
TGTGCCAGCCGTGGATTTTCTAGCGACACAGATACGCAGTATTTT
>.|TRBV9|TRBJ2-1|once
CASSVGPSSYNEQFF
TGTGCCAGCAGCGTAGGTCCGAGCTCCTACAATGAGCAGTTCTTC
>TRBD2|TRBV5-1|TRBJ2-3|.
CASSLRSGGTDTQYF
TGCGCCAGCAGCTTGAGGAGCGGGGGCACAGATACGCAGTATTTT
>.|TRBV11-2|TRBJ2-5|once
CASTQEPIGGTQYF
TGTGCCAGCACTCAAGAGCCTATCGGGGGGACCCAGTACTTC
>TRBD1|TRBV5-6|TRBJ2-7|.
CASSLGGTGGRYEQYF
TGTGCCAGCAGCTTGGGCGGGACAGGGGGCCGCTACGAGCAGTACTTC
>TRBD1|TRBV5-6|TRBJ1-1|.
CASSLVDREAFF
TGTGCCAGCAGCTTGGTGGACAGGGAAGCTTTCTTT
>.|TRBV28|TRBJ1-2|.
CASLVGGSPNYGYTF
TGTGCCAGCCTCGTCGGGGGGAGCCCTAACTATGGCTACACCTTC